These 7 T cell receptor beta chains share one sample of origin, sequenced in a study of cytomegalovirus exposure and HLA in healthy donors. The PCR employed 60 Vbeta primers together with 13 Jbeta primers. The method was immunoSEQ multiplex PCR; TCRdb's version includes in-frame clones alone and lacks a portion of them. The sample records under 150,000 clones, around 80% being singletons. Material for sequencing was PBMCs. Receptors were obtained from a man aged 25-45 years in good health and CMV-seronegative.

CDR3 bases: TGTGCCAGCAGCTCGGGACTAGCGGGGGGCTTTAGCACAGATACGCAGTATTTT. This sequence encodes CASSSGLAGGFSTDTQYF. This rearrangement joins TRBV5-4 to TRBJ2-3; the match to TRBD2 covers 15 bases. CDR1 and CDR2 from the germline V gene are SGHNT and YYREEE (reference sequence). The CDR3 totals 18 residues. The V segment lost 3 bases and the J segment 0 bases; nucleotides outside the gene matches: 5.

This clone was detected a few times. The J gene is TRBJ1-1, the V gene TRBV10-3, with TRBD1 matching 7 bases. The germline V gene encodes CDR1 ENHRY and CDR2 SYGVKD. V dropped 10 bases and J dropped 3; count of bases not matched to a gene: 8. CDR3 size: 13 residues. Here the CDR3 DNA reads TGTGCCACCCGAGACAGGGAGGACACTGAAGCTTTCTTT. It yields the protein CATRDREDTEAFF.

About this clone itself: Within the sample, other DNA sequences also encode this same CDR3. The chain is built from TRBV29-1 and TRBJ2-1; 8 nucleotides align to TRBD2. This CDR3 has 15 amino acids. Germline CDR1 SQVTM, CDR2 ANQGSEA. V lost 6 bases and J lost 9; bases outside the gene matches: 16. The CDR3 sequence: CSVGSTSGDGAEQFF. The CDR3 DNA follows: TGCAGCGTGGGATCTACTAGCGGTGACGGCGCTGAGCAGTTCTTC.

The genes are TRBV18 and TRBJ1-1; tentative D call: TRBD1 (5 bases). Germline V gene lookup returns CDR1 KGHSH and CDR2 LQKENI. Deletions cut 3 bases from V and 0 bases from J, with 20 bases between. CDR3 length: 18 amino acids. The CDR3 coding sequence is TGTGCCAGCTCACCGAAAACCGGGGTGGGGGGAATGAACACTGAAGCTTTCTTT. Protein product: CASSPKTGVGGMNTEAFF.

The chain is built from TRBV7-9 and TRBJ1-4; a possible D gene is TRBD1 (6 bases). The CDR3 contains 15 residues. V was clipped by 4 bases and J by 4 bases, with 13 bases between them. CDR1 and CDR2 (germline): SEHNR, FQNEAQ (reference sequence). CDR3 nucleotide sequence: TGTGCCAGCAGCTCGGAGGGGGGGGGTAATGAAAAACTGTTTTTT. It encodes CASSSEGGGNEKLFF.

This chain links TRBV15 with TRBJ2-7, with no clear D. Germline V gene data show CDR1 as LNHNV and CDR2 as YYDKDF (reference sequence). CDR3 length equals 15 residues. Trimming took 0 bases from V and 0 from J, leaving 9 bases between them. The CDR3 reads CATSRDPGYSYEQYF. In DNA form, the CDR3 reads TGTGCCACCAGCAGAGATCCCGGGTACTCCTACGAGCAGTACTTC.

This clone was detected once. J is TRBJ2-1 and V is TRBV19, with D possibly being TRBD2 (6 bases). The CDR3 spans 17 residues. Trimming cost V 1 base and J 4 bases, with 17 bases left between them. Germline CDR1 LNHDA, CDR2 SQIVND (reference sequence). CDR3 bases: TGTGCCAGTAGTATAGTTTCGGTAGCGGAGGGGTACAATGAGCAGTTCTTC. Translated: CASSIVSVAEGYNEQFF.